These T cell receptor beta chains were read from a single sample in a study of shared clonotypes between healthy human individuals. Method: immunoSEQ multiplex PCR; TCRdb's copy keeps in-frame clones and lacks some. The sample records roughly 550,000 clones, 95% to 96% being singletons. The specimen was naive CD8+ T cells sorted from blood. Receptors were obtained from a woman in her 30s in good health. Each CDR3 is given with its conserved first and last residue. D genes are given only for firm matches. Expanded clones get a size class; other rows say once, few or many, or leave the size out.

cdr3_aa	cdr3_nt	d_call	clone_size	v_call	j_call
CASSPGQGVPTF	TGTGCCAGCAGCCCCGGACAGGGGGTTCCCACCTTC	TRBD1	-	TRBV14	TRBJ1-2
CASSYSGGAGEKLFF	TGTGCCAGCAGTTACTCGGGGGGCGCTGGGGAAAAACTGTTTTTT	-	once	TRBV6-6	TRBJ1-4
CASSLGGSGNQPQHF	TGTGCCAGCAGCTTGGGCGGGTCTGGAAATCAGCCCCAGCATTTT	-	-	TRBV7-9	TRBJ1-5
CSVEHGSSYEQYF	TGCAGCGTTGAACACGGGTCTTCCTACGAGCAGTACTTC	-	-	TRBV29-1	TRBJ2-7
CASSDGWTEAFF	TGTGCCAGCAGTGACGGATGGACTGAAGCTTTCTTT	-	-	TRBV6-4	TRBJ1-1
CASSFGDPEAFF	TGTGCCAGCAGCTTCGGGGACCCTGAAGCTTTCTTT	-	-	TRBV7-9	TRBJ1-1
CASSLTSYEQYF	TGTGCCAGCAGCTTAACCTCCTACGAGCAGTACTTC	-	-	TRBV13	TRBJ2-7
CASSVFISGSYEQYF	TGTGCCAGTAGTGTTTTTATTAGCGGCTCCTACGAGCAGTACTTC	-	-	TRBV19	TRBJ2-7
CASSKSGTSGAVYEQYF	TGTGCCAGCAGCAAATCCGGGACTAGCGGTGCGGTCTACGAGCAGTACTTC	-	-	TRBV21-1	TRBJ2-7
CASSVGDFNNEQFF	TGTGCCAGCAGCGTAGGGGACTTTAACAATGAGCAGTTCTTC	-	-	TRBV9	TRBJ2-1
CASSSTDEQYF	TGTGCCAGCAGTTCGACAGATGAGCAGTACTTC	-	-	TRBV27	TRBJ2-7
CASSHRQGSDTEAFF	TGTGCCAGTAGCCACCGACAGGGGAGTGATACTGAAGCTTTCTTT	TRBD1	-	TRBV19	TRBJ1-1
CASSWTGFQETQYF	TGTGCCAGCAGCTGGACAGGGTTTCAAGAGACCCAGTACTTC	TRBD1	-	TRBV11-2	TRBJ2-5
CSVRDSPYNEQFF	TGCAGCGTCCGGGACTCTCCCTACAATGAGCAGTTCTTC	-	once	TRBV29-1	TRBJ2-1
CASSPQGATYGYTF	TGTGCCAGCAGCCCCCAGGGGGCGACTTATGGCTACACCTTC	TRBD1	-	TRBV7-9	TRBJ1-2
CATSGTATGELFF	TGTGCCACCTCCGGGACGGCCACCGGGGAGCTGTTTTTT	-	-	TRBV6-1	TRBJ2-2
CASSILGSTEAFF	TGTGCCAGTAGTATACTTGGCTCTACTGAAGCTTTCTTT	-	-	TRBV19	TRBJ1-1
CASSREGLAGGDTQYF	TGTGCCAGCAGTAGAGAAGGGCTAGCGGGAGGGGATACGCAGTATTTT	TRBD2	-	TRBV28	TRBJ2-3
CASSTVAGEYEQYF	TGTGCCAGCAGTACCGTAGCGGGAGAGTACGAGCAGTACTTC	TRBD2	-	TRBV27	TRBJ2-7
CASSFGVSGRRGYNEQFF	TGTGCCAGCAGCTTTGGTGTTAGCGGGAGACGAGGATACAATGAGCAGTTCTTC	TRBD2	once	TRBV7-6	TRBJ2-1
CASSQDSFGREVQFF	TGCGCCAGCAGCCAAGATTCGTTTGGGCGGGAGGTGCAGTTCTTC	TRBD2	-	TRBV4-1	TRBJ2-1
CASSLRTGREVEQFF	TGTGCCAGCAGCTTAAGGACGGGACGGGAGGTAGAGCAGTTCTTC	TRBD2	-	TRBV7-2	TRBJ2-1
CASSLGDSGNTIYF	TGTGCCAGCAGCTTGGGGGACTCTGGAAACACCATATATTTT	-	-	TRBV5-6	TRBJ1-3
CASSVRDNDYEQYF	TGTGCCAGCAGTGTCCGGGACAACGACTACGAGCAGTACTTC	-	-	TRBV2	TRBJ2-7
CASSERTGRGWMNTEAFF	TGTGCCAGCAGTGAAAGGACAGGGCGCGGTTGGATGAACACTGAAGCTTTCTTT	TRBD1	-	TRBV2	TRBJ1-1
CASSFLTANTGELFF	TGTGCCAGCAGTTTCCTCACCGCGAACACCGGGGAGCTGTTTTTT	-	-	TRBV27	TRBJ2-2
CAWSVLRDTEAFF	TGTGCCTGGAGTGTTCTTAGGGACACTGAAGCTTTCTTT	-	-	TRBV30	TRBJ1-1
CASTSRGGTSSYNEQFF	TGTGCCAGTACTTCGAGAGGGGGGACTAGCTCCTACAATGAGCAGTTCTTC	TRBD2	-	TRBV27	TRBJ2-1